This T cell receptor beta chain was sequenced in a study of PD-L1 blockade in urothelial cancer. As for the study in general: About 90% of the 29 patients were males with bladder-origin urothelial cancer. Findings and caveats of the study: More expansion of tumor-associated blood clones, seen at 3 weeks, marked durable-benefit patients.

Only in-frame clones appear in the TCRdb table, and some are missing; sequencing was by immunoSEQ multiplex PCR. This sample has about 51,000 clones; approximately 84% occur once, and the top ten carry around 15%. Per germline, CDR1 SEHNR and CDR2 FQNEAQ (reference sequence). Germline trimming cut 4 bases from V and 1 base from J; bases unmatched to any gene: 3. The CDR3 has 14 residues. Notes on this clone: Its target is unknown.

This TCR was recovered from a man aged 55-75 years with urothelial cancer. Sequencing used PBMCs, obtained around atezolizumab (anti-PD-L1) treatment. The gene calls are TRBV7-9 and TRBJ2-7, with 8 bases identical to TRBD2. The CDR3 sequence is CASSWSGRSYEQYF. The CDR3 DNA follows: TGTGCCAGCAGCTGGAGCGGGAGATCCTACGAGCAGTACTTC.